This T cell receptor beta chain was captured in a study of control samples from healthy donors and cancer patients. The CDR3 is made up of 16 amino acids. Trimming stripped 0 bases from V and 0 bases from J, with 9 bases between. Germline V gene data show CDR1 as GTSNPN and CDR2 as SVGIG (reference sequence). The data were produced by immunoSEQ multiplex PCR, yet TCRdb's version contains in-frame clones alone and is incomplete. The table has more than 150,000 clones, just under 95% seen once. The sample was blood. This chain joins TRBV30 and TRBJ1-6; D call uncertain. The clonotype was recovered from a young man in good health. CDR3 sequence (DNA): TGTGCCTGGAGTGTGGCGAGGAGCTCCTATAATTCACCCCTCCACTTT. Its protein product is CAWSVARSSYNSPLHF.